The 8 T cell receptor delta chains below all came from one sample that was sequenced in a study of human gamma delta and Vdelta1 T cells. Which antigens these TCRs recognize remains unknown. TCRdb re-identified clones in the PCR reads via CATT. The data contain some 13,000 delta-chain clones, under 55% of them singletons. Sequencing used Vdelta1 gamma-delta T cells from blood grown in culture (DOT cells). These receptors were obtained from a human donor in good health.

The J gene is TRDJ1, the V gene TRDV1; 11 bases fit TRDD3. CDR1 is TSWWSYY and CDR2 is QGS in the germline V gene. V trimming: 1 base; J trimming: 3 bases; junction bases outside the gene matches: 10. This CDR3 contains 18 residues. The CDR3 reads CALGEPRGGYGVSDKLIF. In nucleotides, the CDR3 is TGTGCTCTTGGGGAACCGCGTGGGGGATACGGGGTATCCGATAAACTCATCTTT.

A few counts support this clone. The chain couples TRDV1 to TRDJ1; TRDD3 aligns across 10 bases. The J segment lost 1 base and the V segment lost 1 base, leaving 21 bases of the junction unmatched. The CDR3 is made up of 22 amino acids. Germline assignment: CDR1 TSWWSYY and CDR2 QGS. CDR3 nucleotides: TGTGCTCTTGGGGAACCAGGCCCCCACTGGGGGATCCCATTGAAGCGCACCGATAAACTCATCTTT. Residues: CALGEPGPHWGIPLKRTDKLIF.

The chain combines TRDV1 with TRDJ1; 9 nucleotides line up with TRDD3. The CDR3 is made up of 18 amino acids. V lost 3 bases and J lost 5; bases outside the gene matches: 16. Germline CDR1 TSWWSYY, CDR2 QGS. The CDR3 loop is CALGDRRGEGDTGDKLIF. The CDR3 nucleotides are TGTGCTCTTGGGGACCGCCGCGGTGAGGGGGATACTGGGGATAAACTCATCTTT.

This clone was seen a few times. This rearrangement joins TRDV1 to TRDJ1; 11 bases are shared with TRDD3. V was pared by 2 bases and J by 0 bases, with 11 bases of the junction left unmatched. The CDR3 extends over 19 amino acids. Germline CDR1 reads TSWWSYY; CDR2 reads QGS. CDR3 in amino acids: CALGETLTGGYGYTDKLIF. CDR3 coding DNA: TGTGCTCTTGGGGAAACCCTTACTGGGGGATATGGGTACACCGATAAACTCATCTTT.

The chain combines TRDV1 with TRDJ1; TRDD3 matches 10 bases. This CDR3 spans 25 amino acids. V dropped 0 bases and J dropped 3; count of bases not matched to a gene: 31. Per the germline V gene, CDR1 is TSWWSYY and CDR2 is QGS. The CDR3 loop is CALGELSTSYQKGGLGDFCADKLIF. In DNA, the CDR3 is TGTGCTCTTGGGGAACTTAGTACTTCCTACCAAAAGGGAGGACTGGGGGATTTTTGCGCCGATAAACTCATCTTT.

The chain carries TRDV1 and TRDJ1; the match to TRDD2 covers 7 bases. Germline loops: CDR1 TSWWSYY, CDR2 QGS. The CDR3 sequence is 19 residues long. The trim removed 3 bases at V and 4 bases at J, leaving 20 bases unmatched. The CDR3 DNA sequence: TGTGCTCTTGGGGATCCTTCCTCCGACTCATATGGGATCTTCGATAAACTCATCTTT. Translated, it gives CALGDPSSDSYGIFDKLIF.

The V gene is TRDV1, the J gene TRDJ1, with TRDD3 identical over 8 bases. Per germline, CDR1 TSWWSYY and CDR2 QGS. V trimming: 5 bases; J trimming: 0 bases; junction bases outside the gene matches: 26. The CDR3 has 22 residues. The CDR3 region is CALGTPFSQGMTGGSYTDKLIF. In DNA form, the CDR3 reads TGTGCTCTTGGGACCCCCTTTTCCCAGGGTATGACTGGGGGTTCGTACACCGATAAACTCATCTTT.

Comments on this clone: The likely explanation is a read error, given a far larger clone one base away. This same CDR3 is encoded by further DNA sequences in the sample. The chain is built from TRDV1 and TRDJ3, with a possible D match to TRDD3 (5 bases). Trimming took 3 bases from V and 2 from J, leaving 44 bases between them. The CDR3 consists of 28 residues. Germline CDR1 and CDR2: TSWWSYY and QGS. The DNA of the CDR3 is TGTGCTCTTGGGGACAGACTACGTACTGGACCACCAGAGACTCGGGAATACACGAGTACCTGGGACACCCGACAGATGTTTTTC. Translated, it gives CALGDRLRTGPPETREYTSTWDTRQMFF.